The 30 T cell receptor beta chains reported below all come from one sample, sequenced in a study of CD8 T cells in Susac syndrome. An input of 0.5 to 1 ug of RNA was subjected to reverse transcription using random hexamers. TCRdb passed the immunoSEQ multiplex PCR reads through MiXCR, listing each CDR3 protein once. The sample comprises about 200,000 distinct CDR3 sequences, nearly 95% of which are singletons, and around 0.085% rests with the top ten. Sequencing was done on a sample of CD4+ T cells from PBMCs. These TCRs come from a human donor with multiple sclerosis.

CDR3: CSASADSYSNQPQHF. CDR3 nucleotides: TGCAGTGCTAGCGCTGACAGTTATAGCAATCAGCCCCAGCATTTT. The rearrangement links TRBV20-1 to TRBJ1-5; tentative D call: TRBD1 (5 bases). CDR1 and CDR2 from the germline V gene are DFQATT and SNEGSKA (reference sequence). V lost 3 bases and J lost 0, with 12 bases in between. The CDR3 is made up of 15 amino acids.

The chain has TRBV5-4 and TRBJ1-4; D gene unclear. V shed 2 bases and J shed 5 bases, with 10 bases lying between them. CDR3 length equals 14 residues. The V gene's germline CDR1 is SGHNT and CDR2 YYREEE (reference sequence). The CDR3 sequence: CASSFGGLNEKLFF. DNA of the CDR3: TGTGCCAGCAGCTTCGGAGGGTTGAATGAAAAACTGTTTTTT.

V gene TRBV6-2 or TRBV6-3 combines with J gene TRBJ2-7; D is possibly TRBD2 (5 bases). The CDR3 is 14 residues long. V was trimmed by 3 bases and J by 4 bases, leaving 13 bases between them. Germline V gene lookup returns CDR1 MNHEY and CDR2 SVGEGT. The CDR3 sequence is CASSYRLTGYEQYF. The CDR3 DNA reads TGTGCCAGCAGTTATCGACTAACGGGGTACGAGCAGTACTTC.

V and J are TRBV20-1 and TRBJ2-5; D possibly corresponds to TRBD1 (5 bases). Trimming pared 4 bases from V and 5 bases from J, leaving 14 bases between. The CDR3 covers 13 residues. Germline assignment: CDR1 DFQATT and CDR2 SNEGSKA (reference sequence). CDR3 loop: CSAKWPGMETQYF. The CDR3 DNA sequence: TGCAGTGCTAAGTGGCCAGGGATGGAGACCCAGTACTTC.

The chain combines TRBV6-5 with TRBJ1-1; D remains ambiguous. Germline V gene data show CDR1 as MNHEY and CDR2 as SVGAGI. Trimming took off 6 bases at V and 1 base at J, with 3 bases between the two ends. The CDR3 consists of 11 residues. The CDR3, as DNA: TGTGCCAGCAGACAGAACACTGAAGCTTTCTTT. It encodes CASRQNTEAFF.

This chain uses TRBV7-9 with TRBJ1-2; D remains unclear. CDR1 SEHNR and CDR2 FQNEAQ come from the germline V gene (reference sequence). V gave up 2 bases and J gave up 4 bases, with 11 bases separating them. This CDR3 region has 14 residues. CDR3 residues: CASSLIRSSYGYTF. CDR3 nucleotide sequence: TGTGCCAGCAGCTTAATCAGGTCCTCCTATGGCTACACCTTC.

J is TRBJ1-1 and V is TRBV7-8; TRBD1 matches 8 bases. The CDR3 totals 16 residues. Trimming took 0 bases from V and 3 from J; bases not matched to a gene: 6. CDR1 and CDR2 (germline): SGHVS, FQNEAQ. The CDR3 bases are TGTGCCAGCAGCTTAGCGCAGGGGGCTCAGGACACTGAAGCTTTCTTT. Protein sequence: CASSLAQGAQDTEAFF.

This chain uses TRBV20-1 with TRBJ1-1, with no clear D. Germline CDR1 is DFQATT and CDR2 is SNEGSKA (reference sequence). Between the trimmed V and J ends, which lost 3 bases and 3 bases, there was a span of 11 bases. The CDR3 totals 13 residues. CDR3 DNA sequence: TGCAGTGCTAGTTGGCCGGTTTACACTGAAGCTTTCTTT. It specifies CSASWPVYTEAFF.

The chain carries TRBV24-1 and TRBJ2-3, with 14 bases lining up with TRBD2. The J segment lost 5 bases and the V segment lost 4 bases, leaving 4 bases of the junction unmatched. CDR1 and CDR2 from the germline V gene are KGHDR and SFDVKD. CDR3 size: 16 residues. This CDR3 reads CATSDRTSGRRDTQYF. The CDR3 nucleotides are TGTGCCACCAGTGACCGGACTAGCGGGAGGCGAGATACGCAGTATTTT.

The rearrangement links TRBV6-5 to TRBJ2-5, with D possibly called TRBD1 or TRBD2 (6 bases each). The CDR3 loop spans 15 amino acids. Trimming stripped 5 bases from V and 4 bases from J, with 17 bases between. Per germline, CDR1 MNHEY and CDR2 SVGAGI. The CDR3 protein is CASSTLGGHTETQYF. The CDR3 nucleotides read TGTGCCAGCAGTACCCTAGGGGGGCACACAGAGACCCAGTACTTC.

This sequence joins TRBV29-1 and TRBJ2-2, with TRBD2 identical over 9 bases. Germline CDR1 and CDR2: SQVTM and ANQGSEA. The CDR3 has 13 residues. V dropped 5 bases and J dropped 4; count of bases not matched to a gene: 2. This chain's CDR3 is CSVWRGGTGELFF. CDR3 bases: TGCAGCGTTTGGCGGGGGGGCACCGGGGAGCTGTTTTTT.

The chain links TRBV12-3 or TRBV12-4 to TRBJ1-3, with 7 nucleotides matching TRBD1. This CDR3 comprises 15 residues. The ends lost 6 bases at V and 6 bases at J; junction bases unmatched: 11. The CDR3 sequence is CASRDREGAENTIYF. In nucleotides, the CDR3 is TGTGCCAGCAGAGACAGGGAGGGTGCTGAAAACACCATATATTTT.

The chain couples TRBV7-2 to TRBJ1-1; no reliable D call. The CDR3 loop spans 14 amino acids. Trimming removed 1 base from V and 11 bases from J, with 17 bases in between. CDR1 and CDR2 (germline): SGHTA, FQGNSA. Written as DNA, the CDR3 is TGTGCCAGCAGCTTAGGTAGGCCGGAAAGAAAGGCTTTCTTT. Its protein is CASSLGRPERKAFF.

V gene TRBV29-1 combines with J gene TRBJ1-1, with D unresolved. CDR1 is SQVTM, CDR2 ANQGSEA, per germline. Trimming left V 2 bases short and J 1 base short, with 8 bases between. The CDR3 consists of 13 residues. CDR3 coding DNA: TGCAGCGTTGAAACCCTAGGGAACACTGAAGCTTTCTTT. This gives the protein CSVETLGNTEAFF.

The rearrangement joins TRBV12-3 or TRBV12-4 to TRBJ2-1, with TRBD2 matching 8 bases. The CDR3 covers 16 residues. V lost 1 base and J lost 6; bases outside the gene matches: 8. CDR3 loop: CASSLESGSSGNEQFF. Written as DNA, the CDR3 is TGTGCCAGCAGTTTAGAGAGCGGGAGTTCGGGCAATGAGCAGTTCTTC.

This clonotype was counted between two and nine times. CDR3 sequence (DNA): TGTGCCAGCAGCTCGACAGGGGGAAGTACGCAGTATTTT. It is translated as CASSSTGGSTQYF. The V call is TRBV27, the J call TRBJ2-3; 9 nucleotides align to TRBD1. V gave up 6 bases and J gave up 8 bases; unmatched junction bases: 6. Germline values: CDR1 MNHEY, CDR2 SMNVEV (reference sequence). The CDR3 runs 13 residues.

This chain joins TRBV20-1 and TRBJ2-5; D is undetermined. The CDR3 spans 13 residues. Germline V gene lookup returns CDR1 DFQATT and CDR2 SNEGSKA (reference sequence). The V and J ends lost 3 bases and 2 bases respectively, with 10 bases between them. The CDR3 is CSASYRQQETQYF. In DNA form, the CDR3 reads TGCAGTGCTAGTTATCGCCAGCAAGAGACCCAGTACTTC.

CDR3 nucleotide sequence: TGCAGTGCTAGAGGCATAAGCGATGAGCAGTTCTTC. It codes for CSARGISDEQFF. This chain links TRBV20-1 with TRBJ2-1; D gene uncertain. V lost 1 base to trimming and J lost 8 bases, with 9 bases between them. Germline lookup yields CDR1 DFQATT and CDR2 SNEGSKA (reference sequence). The CDR3 extends over 12 amino acids.

V and J are TRBV7-9 and TRBJ2-5; D is ambiguous. From germline, CDR1 is SEHNR and CDR2 FQNEAQ (reference sequence). Trimming left V 4 bases short and J 5 bases short, with 14 bases between. CDR3 size: 14 residues. The CDR3 loop reads CASSSRSYGETQYF. CDR3 nucleotide sequence: TGTGCCAGCAGCTCCCGCTCGTATGGGGAGACCCAGTACTTC.

The genes are TRBV30 and TRBJ2-1, with 8 nucleotides matching TRBD2. J was trimmed by 3 bases and V by 3 bases; bases with no gene match: 4. The CDR3 has 14 residues. CDR1 GTSNPN and CDR2 SVGIG come from the germline V gene (reference sequence). The CDR3 reads CAWRLSGNYNEQFF. CDR3 sequence (DNA): TGTGCCTGGAGGCTTAGCGGGAACTACAATGAGCAGTTCTTC.

The chain has TRBV29-1 and TRBJ2-3; a possible D gene is TRBD2 (6 bases). The CDR3 extends over 14 amino acids. Per germline, CDR1 SQVTM and CDR2 ANQGSEA. The V end was cut by 5 bases, the J end by 6 bases, with 18 bases between. CDR3 DNA: TGCAGCGTTCGACGGGTCCTGGGAGGTGATACGCAGTATTTT. Its protein is CSVRRVLGGDTQYF.

This chain links TRBV30 with TRBJ2-6, with D unclear. The CDR3 runs 15 residues. The V and J ends lost 3 bases and 0 bases respectively, with 9 bases between them. Germline CDR1 and CDR2: GTSNPN and SVGIG (reference sequence). The CDR3 bases are TGTGCCTGGAGCTACGGCCGCTCTGGGGCCAACGTCCTGACTTTC. As protein: CAWSYGRSGANVLTF.

This clonotype was recorded only once. The chain has TRBV20-1 and TRBJ2-7; TRBD1 aligns across 8 bases. V was clipped by 6 bases and J by 4 bases; unmatched bases: 8. The CDR3 is 13 amino acids. Per germline, CDR1 DFQATT and CDR2 SNEGSKA (reference sequence). The CDR3 region has the DNA TGCAGTGCCGGACAGGGTGTAAGATACGAGCAGTACTTC. This gives the protein CSAGQGVRYEQYF.

The rearrangement links TRBV10-2 to TRBJ1-1; D gene unclear. Trimming pared 3 bases from V and 1 base from J, leaving 6 bases between. The CDR3 sequence is 13 residues long. CDR1 is WSHSY and CDR2 is SAAADI in the germline V gene. The DNA for the CDR3 is TGCGCCAGCAGTGAAGCGGGGAACACTGAAGCTTTCTTT. Translated: CASSEAGNTEAFF.

The chain couples TRBV18 to TRBJ2-7; 10 bases are a match to TRBD1. The trim removed 0 bases at V and 3 bases at J, leaving 2 bases unmatched. Germline V gene data show CDR1 as KGHSH and CDR2 as LQKENI. CDR3 size: 15 residues. The CDR3 DNA reads TGTGCCAGCTCACCACCGGGACAGGGGAACTACGAGCAGTACTTC. This translates into CASSPPGQGNYEQYF. Variable domain in full (rest from reference TRBV18 and TRBJ2-7): NAGVMQNPRHLVRRRGQEARLRCSPMKGHSHVYWYRQLPEEGLKFMVYLQKENIIDESGMPKERFSAEFPKEGPSILRIQQVVRGDSAAYFCASSPPGQGNYEQYFGPGTRLTVT.

The chain links TRBV20-1 to TRBJ1-1, with 7 nucleotides matching TRBD1. CDR1 is DFQATT, CDR2 SNEGSKA, per germline (reference sequence). After removal of 6 bases from V and 7 bases from J, the junction contained 5 bases not matched to a gene. The CDR3 covers 11 residues. CDR3 amino acids: CSANRGIEAFF. Written as DNA, the CDR3 is TGCAGTGCAAACAGGGGAATTGAAGCTTTCTTT.

The chain employs TRBV18 and TRBJ2-5; no definite D call. There are 13 residues in the CDR3. Germline CDR1 reads KGHSH; CDR2 reads LQKENI. The CDR3 DNA sequence: TGTGCTAGCAGCTTAGGGCAGCAAGAGACCCAGTACTTC. Its translation is CASSLGQQETQYF.

This chain connects TRBV5-4 to TRBJ2-1; 13 bases map to TRBD2. The CDR3 covers 15 residues. V shed 2 bases and J 10 bases; nucleotides not matched to a gene: 6. Germline V gives CDR1 SGHNT, CDR2 YYREEE (reference sequence). Here the CDR3 reads CASSLRTSGSPEQFF. DNA for the CDR3: TGTGCCAGCAGCTTACGGACTAGCGGGAGTCCCGAGCAGTTCTTC. The variable domain in full, completed from reference TRBV5-4 and TRBJ2-1, reads ETGVTQSPTHLIKTRGQQVTLRCSSQSGHNTVSWYQQALGQGPQFIFQYYREEENGRGNFPPRFSGLQFPNYSSELNVNALELDDSALYLCASSLRTSGSPEQFFGPGTRLTVL.

V gene TRBV30 combines with J gene TRBJ1-5; D call uncertain. The germline V gene has CDR1 GTSNPN and CDR2 SVGIG (reference sequence). This CDR3 spans 12 amino acids. V was shortened by 0 bases and J by 5 bases, with 5 bases between the two germline ends. The CDR3 DNA reads TGTGCCTGGAGTGTTGGTGATCAGCCCCAGCATTTT. Protein product: CAWSVGDQPQHF. The whole variable domain, remainder taken from reference TRBV30 and TRBJ1-5, is SQTIHQWPATLVQPVGSPLSLECTVEGTSNPNLYWYRQAAGRGLQLLFYSVGIGQISSEVPQNLSASRPQDRQFILSSKKLLLSDSGFYLCAWSVGDQPQHFGDGTRLSIL.

The chain combines TRBV5-1 with TRBJ1-2, with no clear D. Germline assignment: CDR1 SGHRS and CDR2 YFSETQ. This CDR3 spans 17 amino acids. V dropped 0 bases and J dropped 5 bases, with 20 bases sitting between them. In DNA, the CDR3 is TGCGCCAGCAGCTTGGGGCTCGGACCGACCCAAGGGTATGGCTACACCTTC. Protein product: CASSLGLGPTQGYGYTF.